One and the same sample provided the 16 T cell receptor beta chains below, sequenced in a study of vaccination effects on CD4 cells after COVID-19. For these receptors, no antigen is known. The method was immunoSEQ multiplex PCR; TCRdb's version includes in-frame clones alone and lacks a portion of them. The sample has tens of thousands of clones, around four fifths seen once. Antigen-specific CD4+ T cells were expanded (with viral peptide pools) by the ViraFEST assay ahead of sequencing. Cells that had been cultured for roughly 9 days were the source of isolated CD4+ T cells. The cohort was immunized with two doses of either the BNT162b2 or mRNA-1273 vaccine. This material consisted of CD4+ T cells from PBMCs cultured with SARS-CoV-2 spike peptides, taken after COVID-19 vaccination. The source of these receptors is a human donor who received a COVID-19 vaccine.

The chain has TRBV20-1 and TRBJ1-2; 8 positions match TRBD1. CDR3 length: 14 residues. V trimming: 3 bases; J trimming: 7 bases; junction bases outside the gene matches: 10. The germline CDR1 and CDR2 sequences are DFQATT and SNEGSKA (reference sequence). This CDR3 is CSASQGAGLGGYTF. CDR3 nucleotide sequence: TGCAGTGCTAGTCAGGGGGCTGGCCTGGGTGGCTACACCTTC.

As concerns this clone: Other nucleotide sequences in the sample specify the same CDR3. This chain connects TRBV25-1 to TRBJ2-7; D gene unclear. The CDR3 contains 12 residues. Trimming took 1 base from V and 7 from J, leaving 8 bases between them. Germline loops: CDR1 MGHDK, CDR2 SYGVNS. For the CDR3, the DNA is TGTGCCAGCAGTGAATTTGGTTATGAGCAGTACTTC. Protein sequence: CASSEFGYEQYF.

This clone was picked up one time. This chain links TRBV7-2 with TRBJ2-3, with 7 bases that match TRBD2. Germline V CDR1 and CDR2: SGHTA, FQGNSA. The CDR3 extends over 16 amino acids. Losses at the gene ends were 6 bases for V and 0 bases for J; bases not matched to a gene: 9. This CDR3 is CASRLEGLVSTDTQYF. In nucleotides, the CDR3 is TGTGCCAGCAGACTAGAAGGACTAGTGAGCACAGATACGCAGTATTTT.

This clone has a single count. The CDR3 protein is CASTPSGQVSDTQYF. CDR3 nucleotide sequence: TGTGCCAGTACCCCGAGTGGACAGGTTTCAGATACGCAGTATTTT. The rearrangement joins TRBV19 to TRBJ2-3, with 7 bases fitting TRBD1. This CDR3 has 15 amino acids. Per the germline V gene, CDR1 is LNHDA and CDR2 is SQIVND (reference sequence). J was trimmed by 4 bases and V by 7 bases; bases with no gene match: 11.

The chain combines TRBV6-5 with TRBJ2-7, with TRBD2 identical over 14 bases. Germline values: CDR1 MNHEY, CDR2 SVGAGI. The CDR3 extends over 15 amino acids. With 6 bases clipped from V and 6 bases from J, the junction kept 7 bases outside the gene matches. CDR3 coding DNA: TGTGCCAGCAGAGGGACTAGCGGGGGCCTTATCGAGCAGTACTTC. Protein product: CASRGTSGGLIEQYF.

The V gene is TRBV27, the J gene TRBJ2-1, with TRBD2 matching 10 bases. Unmatched junction bases numbered 1, after V lost 2 bases and J lost 3 bases. The CDR3 length is 15 residues. CDR1 and CDR2 (germline): MNHEY, SMNVEV (reference sequence). The CDR3 is CASSLGTSDYNEQFF. As DNA, the CDR3 is TGTGCCAGCAGTTTAGGGACTAGCGACTACAATGAGCAGTTCTTC.

The genes are TRBV3-1 (or the pseudogene TRBV3-2) and TRBJ2-3, with 12 nucleotides matching TRBD2. V lost 5 bases to trimming and J lost 4 bases; unmatched junction nucleotides: 7. Germline V lookup: CDR1 LGHDT, CDR2 YNNKEL (reference sequence). The CDR3 totals 16 residues. The CDR3 DNA reads TGTGCCAGCAGCGGCCGACTAGCGGGGGATTCAGATACGCAGTATTTT. It is translated as CASSGRLAGDSDTQYF.

This clone was seen a single time. The rearrangement links TRBV6-5 to TRBJ2-1; no firm D call. The V gene's germline CDR1 is MNHEY and CDR2 SVGAGI. This CDR3 is 12 amino acids long. Trimming cost V 5 bases and J 4 bases, with 6 bases left between them. Here the CDR3 reads CASSPLYNEQFF. The CDR3 nucleotides are TGTGCCAGCAGTCCCCTATACAATGAGCAGTTCTTC.

This clone has just one count. This rearrangement joins TRBV12-5 to TRBJ1-5; D ambiguous. The CDR3 runs 15 residues. V was pared by 2 bases and J by 3 bases, with 11 bases between. Looked up from germline, CDR1 is LGHNT and CDR2 is FRNRAP. CDR3 sequence: CASGLRRSVNQPQHF. The DNA for the CDR3 is TGTGCTAGTGGTTTGCGACGATCAGTCAATCAGCCCCAGCATTTT. Drawing the rest from reference TRBV12-5 and TRBJ1-5, the complete variable domain is DARVTQTPRHKVTEMGQEVTMRCQPILGHNTVFWYRQTMMQGLELLAYFRNRAPLDDSGMPKDRFSAEMPDATLATLKIQPSEPRDSAVYFCASGLRRSVNQPQHFGDGTRLSIL.

This chain connects TRBV11-1 to TRBJ1-2; D uncertain. V lost 1 base and J lost 2, with 8 bases in between. The CDR3 consists of 14 residues. Per germline, CDR1 SGHAT and CDR2 FQDESV (reference sequence). CDR3 DNA: TGTGCCAGCAGCTTAGGGGGAACCAACTATGGCTACACCTTC. This gives the protein CASSLGGTNYGYTF.

This rearrangement joins TRBV11-2 to TRBJ2-1; unclear D gene. The germline V and J ends were trimmed by 2 bases and 6 bases, with 8 bases remaining between them. This CDR3 is built from 13 residues. Germline V CDR1 and CDR2: SGHAT, FQNNGV. CDR3: CASSLQIPNEQFF. CDR3 nucleotides: TGTGCCAGCAGCTTACAGATTCCCAATGAGCAGTTCTTC.

V usage is TRBV4-1 and J usage is TRBJ1-2; D gene uncertain. CDR1 is MGHRA and CDR2 is YSYEKL in the germline V gene. The CDR3 sequence is 15 residues long. V gave up 1 base and J gave up 8 bases, with 17 bases separating them. The CDR3 DNA reads as TGCGCCAGCAGCCAAGTGGTTGGGTTTTCGGGGGGCTACACCTTC. Translating gives CASSQVVGFSGGYTF.

This chain joins TRBV6-5 and TRBJ2-3; tentatively, D is TRBD2 (5 bases). The length of the CDR3 is 15 residues. V shed 0 bases and J shed 2 bases, with 9 bases lying between them. Looked up from germline, CDR1 is MNHEY and CDR2 is SVGAGI. The CDR3 is CASSYSDWNTDTQYF. CDR3 DNA sequence: TGTGCCAGCAGTTACTCGGACTGGAACACAGATACGCAGTATTTT.

The genes are TRBV5-8 and TRBJ1-1; D ambiguous. Trimming pared 6 bases from V and 6 bases from J, leaving 18 bases between. There are 14 residues in the CDR3. Looked up from germline, CDR1 is SGHTS and CDR2 is YDEGEE. The CDR3 loop reads CASTLLGPGAEAFF. The DNA of the CDR3 is TGTGCCAGCACCCTCTTGGGCCCTGGCGCTGAAGCTTTCTTT. Using reference TRBV5-8 and TRBJ1-1 for the parts outside the CDR3, the full variable domain is EAGVTQSPTHLIKTRGQQATLRCSPISGHTSVYWYQQALGLGLQFLLWYDEGEERNRGNFPPRFSGRQFPNYSSELNVNALELEDSALYLCASTLLGPGAEAFFGQGTRLTVV.

This clone was recorded a few times. The genes are TRBV6-5 and TRBJ2-2; D is undetermined. The CDR3 extends over 14 amino acids. With 6 bases removed from V and 0 bases from J, the gap between germline ends came to 8 bases. CDR1 is MNHEY and CDR2 is SVGAGI in the germline V gene. The CDR3 DNA sequence: TGTGCCAGCAGCGATACAGCGAACACCGGGGAGCTGTTTTTT. It codes for CASSDTANTGELFF.

The chain uses TRBV6-1 and TRBJ2-3; a weak D match, TRBD2 (5 bases). The CDR3 runs to 13 residues. CDR1 is MNHNS, CDR2 SASEGT, per germline. V was pared by 2 bases and J by 10 bases, with 13 bases between. The CDR3 spells CASSETASSAQYF. Here the CDR3 DNA reads TGTGCCAGCAGTGAAACTGCTAGCAGCGCGCAGTATTTT.